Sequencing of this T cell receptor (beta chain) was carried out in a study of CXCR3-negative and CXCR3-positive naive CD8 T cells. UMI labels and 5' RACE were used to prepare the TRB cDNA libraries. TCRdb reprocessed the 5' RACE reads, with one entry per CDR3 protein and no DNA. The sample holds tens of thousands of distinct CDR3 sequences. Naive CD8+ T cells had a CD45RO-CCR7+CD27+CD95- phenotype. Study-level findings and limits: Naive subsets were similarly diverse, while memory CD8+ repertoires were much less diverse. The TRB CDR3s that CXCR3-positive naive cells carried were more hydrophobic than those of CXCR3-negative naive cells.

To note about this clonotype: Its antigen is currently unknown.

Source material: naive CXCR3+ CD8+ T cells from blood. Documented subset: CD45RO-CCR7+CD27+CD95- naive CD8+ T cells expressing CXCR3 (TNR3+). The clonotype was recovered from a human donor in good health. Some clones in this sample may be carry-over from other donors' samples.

The CDR3 reads CASTGQGYEQYF. V is TRBV6-2 or TRBV6-3 and J is TRBJ2-7; TCRdb outputs TRBD1, but without DNA this stays unchecked. Germline V gene sequence: CDR1 MNHEY, CDR2 SVGEGT. CDR3 length: 12 amino acids.